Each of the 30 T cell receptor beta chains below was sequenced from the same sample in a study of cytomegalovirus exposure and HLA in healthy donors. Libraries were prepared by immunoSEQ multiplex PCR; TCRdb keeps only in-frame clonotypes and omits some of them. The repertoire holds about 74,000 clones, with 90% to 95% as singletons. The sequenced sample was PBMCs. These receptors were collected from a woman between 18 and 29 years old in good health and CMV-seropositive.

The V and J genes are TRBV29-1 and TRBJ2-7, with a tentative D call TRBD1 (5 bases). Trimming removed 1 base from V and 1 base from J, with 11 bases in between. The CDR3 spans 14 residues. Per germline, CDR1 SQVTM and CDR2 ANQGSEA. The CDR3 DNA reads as TGCAGCGTTGAAGGGGCCCAGGGTTCCTACGAGCAGTACTTC. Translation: CSVEGAQGSYEQYF.

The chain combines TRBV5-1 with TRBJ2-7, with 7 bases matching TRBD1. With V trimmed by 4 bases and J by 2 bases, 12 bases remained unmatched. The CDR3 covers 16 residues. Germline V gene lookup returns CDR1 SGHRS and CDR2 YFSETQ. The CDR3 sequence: CASSLRPDRTPYEQYF. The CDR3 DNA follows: TGCGCCAGCAGCCTGAGGCCGGACAGGACCCCCTACGAGCAGTACTTC.

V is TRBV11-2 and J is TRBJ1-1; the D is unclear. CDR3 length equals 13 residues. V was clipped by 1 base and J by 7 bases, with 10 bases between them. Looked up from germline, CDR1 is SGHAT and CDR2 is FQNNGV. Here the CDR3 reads CASSLAYSGEAFF. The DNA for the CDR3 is TGTGCCAGCAGCTTAGCCTACTCTGGTGAAGCTTTCTTT.

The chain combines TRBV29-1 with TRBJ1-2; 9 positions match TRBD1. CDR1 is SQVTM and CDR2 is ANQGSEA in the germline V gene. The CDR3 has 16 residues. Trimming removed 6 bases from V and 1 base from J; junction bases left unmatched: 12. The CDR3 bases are TGCAGCGTGTCCCCCGCCGGGACAGGGAGTAACTATGGCTACACCTTC. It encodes CSVSPAGTGSNYGYTF.

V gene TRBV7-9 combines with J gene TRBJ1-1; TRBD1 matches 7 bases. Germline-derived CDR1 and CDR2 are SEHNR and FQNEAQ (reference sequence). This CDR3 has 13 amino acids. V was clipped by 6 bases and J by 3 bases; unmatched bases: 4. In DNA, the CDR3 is TGTGCCAGCAGAAGGGGGCGGGACACTGAAGCTTTCTTT. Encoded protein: CASRRGRDTEAFF.

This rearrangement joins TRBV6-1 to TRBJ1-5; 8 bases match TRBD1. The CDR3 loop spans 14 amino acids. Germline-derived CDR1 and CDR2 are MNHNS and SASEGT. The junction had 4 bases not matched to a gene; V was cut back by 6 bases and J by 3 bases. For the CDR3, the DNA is TGTGCCAGCAGAGGACAGGGCATCAATCAGCCCCAGCATTTT. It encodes CASRGQGINQPQHF.

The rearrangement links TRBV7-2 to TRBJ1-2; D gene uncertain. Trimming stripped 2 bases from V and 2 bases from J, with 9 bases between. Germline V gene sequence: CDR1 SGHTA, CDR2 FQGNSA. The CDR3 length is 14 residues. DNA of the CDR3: TGTGCCAGCAGCTTAACGGGTGGGAACTATGGCTACACCTTC. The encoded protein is CASSLTGGNYGYTF.

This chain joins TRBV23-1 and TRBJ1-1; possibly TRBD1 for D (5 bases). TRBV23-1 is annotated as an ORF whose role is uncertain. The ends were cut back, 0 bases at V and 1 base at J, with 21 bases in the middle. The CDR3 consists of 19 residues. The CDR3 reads CASSQSYWGESGGNTEAFF. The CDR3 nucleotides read TGCGCCAGCAGTCAATCCTACTGGGGCGAGAGTGGCGGGAACACTGAAGCTTTCTTT.

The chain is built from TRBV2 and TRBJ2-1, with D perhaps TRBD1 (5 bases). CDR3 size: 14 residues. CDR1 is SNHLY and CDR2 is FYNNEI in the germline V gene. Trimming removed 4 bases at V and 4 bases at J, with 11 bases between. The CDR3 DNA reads TGTGCCAGCAGTGCCCTTACAGGTTACAATGAGCAGTTCTTC. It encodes CASSALTGYNEQFF.

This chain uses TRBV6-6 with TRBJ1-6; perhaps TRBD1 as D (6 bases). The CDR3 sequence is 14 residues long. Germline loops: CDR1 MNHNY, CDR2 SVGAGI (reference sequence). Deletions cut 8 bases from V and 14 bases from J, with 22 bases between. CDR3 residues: CASGNRDIKMALHF. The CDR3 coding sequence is TGTGCCAGCGGAAACCGGGACATTAAGATGGCCCTCCACTTT.

The CDR3 region has the DNA TGTGCCAGCAGCCCCCCAGGGAGGGGGAACACTGAAGCTTTCTTT. Its protein product is CASSPPGRGNTEAFF. The J gene is TRBJ1-1, the V gene TRBV7-8, with TRBD1 as a possible D gene (5 bases). The CDR3 consists of 15 residues. Germline CDR1 and CDR2: SGHVS and FQNEAQ. Deletions cut 5 bases from V and 1 base from J, with 14 bases between.

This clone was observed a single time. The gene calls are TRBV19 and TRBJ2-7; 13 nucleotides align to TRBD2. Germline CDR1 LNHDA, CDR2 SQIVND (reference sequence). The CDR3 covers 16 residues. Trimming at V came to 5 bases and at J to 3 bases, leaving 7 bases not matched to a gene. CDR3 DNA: TGTGCCAGTAGTCCGTCTAGGACTAGCGGGAGCTACGAGCAGTACTTC. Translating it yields CASSPSRTSGSYEQYF.

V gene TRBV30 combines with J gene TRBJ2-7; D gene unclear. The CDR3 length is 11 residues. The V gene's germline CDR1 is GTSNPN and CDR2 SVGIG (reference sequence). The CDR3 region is CAILGTYEQYF. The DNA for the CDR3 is TGTGCTATTTTGGGCACCTACGAGCAGTACTTC.

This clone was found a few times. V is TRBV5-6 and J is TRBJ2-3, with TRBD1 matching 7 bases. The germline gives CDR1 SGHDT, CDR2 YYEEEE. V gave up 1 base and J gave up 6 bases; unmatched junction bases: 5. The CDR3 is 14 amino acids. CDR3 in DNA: TGTGCCAGCAGCTTGCCCCACAGGGGTGATACGCAGTATTTT. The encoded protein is CASSLPHRGDTQYF.

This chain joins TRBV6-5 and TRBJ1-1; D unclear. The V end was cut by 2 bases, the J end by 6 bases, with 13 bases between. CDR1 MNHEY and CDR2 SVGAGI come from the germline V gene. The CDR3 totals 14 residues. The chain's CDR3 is CASSYARGSAEAFF. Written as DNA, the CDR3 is TGTGCCAGCAGTTACGCCCGGGGTTCCGCTGAAGCTTTCTTT.

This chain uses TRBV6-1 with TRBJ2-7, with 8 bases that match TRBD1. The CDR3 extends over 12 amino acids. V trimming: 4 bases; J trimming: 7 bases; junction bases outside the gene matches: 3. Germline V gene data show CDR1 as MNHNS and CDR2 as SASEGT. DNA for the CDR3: TGTGCCAGCAGTGGGACAGGGAGAGAGCAGTACTTC. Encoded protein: CASSGTGREQYF.

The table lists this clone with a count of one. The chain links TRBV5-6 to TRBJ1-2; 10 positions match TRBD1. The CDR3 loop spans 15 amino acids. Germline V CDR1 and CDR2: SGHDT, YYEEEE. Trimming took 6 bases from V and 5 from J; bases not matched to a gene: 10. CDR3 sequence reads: CASTGPGTGAYGYTF. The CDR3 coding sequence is TGTGCCAGCACCGGCCCAGGGACAGGGGCGTATGGCTACACCTTC.

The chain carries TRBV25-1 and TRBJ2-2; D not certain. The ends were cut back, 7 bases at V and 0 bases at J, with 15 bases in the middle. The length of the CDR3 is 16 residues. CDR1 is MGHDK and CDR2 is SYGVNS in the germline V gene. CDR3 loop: CASTPEVGSNTGELFF. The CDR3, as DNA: TGTGCCAGCACCCCTGAGGTCGGTTCGAACACCGGGGAGCTGTTTTTT. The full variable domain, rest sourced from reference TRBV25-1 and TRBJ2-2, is EADIYQTPRYLVIGTGKKITLECSQTMGHDKMYWYQQDPGMELHLIHYSYGVNSTEKGDLSSESTVSRIRTEHFPLTLESARPSHTSQYLCASTPEVGSNTGELFFGEGSRLTVL.

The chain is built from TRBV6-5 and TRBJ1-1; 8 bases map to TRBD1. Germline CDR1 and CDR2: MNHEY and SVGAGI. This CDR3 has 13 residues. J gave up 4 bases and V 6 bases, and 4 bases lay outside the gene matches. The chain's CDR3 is CASRFTGGTEAFF. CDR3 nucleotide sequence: TGTGCCAGCAGATTCACAGGGGGCACTGAAGCTTTCTTT.

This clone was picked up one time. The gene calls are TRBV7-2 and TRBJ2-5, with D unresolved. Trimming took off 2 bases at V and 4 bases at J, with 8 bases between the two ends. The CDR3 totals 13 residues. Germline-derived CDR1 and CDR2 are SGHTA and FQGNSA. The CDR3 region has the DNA TGTGCCAGCAGCTTATCTTACGGAGAGACCCAGTACTTC. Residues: CASSLSYGETQYF.

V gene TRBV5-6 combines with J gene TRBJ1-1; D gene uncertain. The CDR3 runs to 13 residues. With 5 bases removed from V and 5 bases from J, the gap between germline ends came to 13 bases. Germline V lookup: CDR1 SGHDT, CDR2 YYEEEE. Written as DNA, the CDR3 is TGTGCCAGCAGAATGGTTGGGCAAACTGAAGCTTTCTTT. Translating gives CASRMVGQTEAFF. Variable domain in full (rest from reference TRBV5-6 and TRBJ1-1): DAGVTQSPTHLIKTRGQQVTLRCSPKSGHDTVSWYQQALGQGPQFIFQYYEEEERQRGNFPDRFSGHQFPNYSSELNVNALLLGDSALYLCASRMVGQTEAFFGQGTRLTVV.

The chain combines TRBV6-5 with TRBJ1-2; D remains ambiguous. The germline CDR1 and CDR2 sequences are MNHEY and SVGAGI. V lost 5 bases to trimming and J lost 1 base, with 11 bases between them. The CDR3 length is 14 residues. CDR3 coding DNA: TGTGCCAGCAGTCGATCGCCGGGTAACTATGGCTACACCTTC. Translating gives CASSRSPGNYGYTF.

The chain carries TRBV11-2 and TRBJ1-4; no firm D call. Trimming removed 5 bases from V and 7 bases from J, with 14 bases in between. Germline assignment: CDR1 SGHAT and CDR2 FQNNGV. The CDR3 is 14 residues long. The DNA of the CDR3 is TGTGCCAGCAGCCACGCGGCGAATGGTGAAAAACTGTTTTTT. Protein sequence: CASSHAANGEKLFF.

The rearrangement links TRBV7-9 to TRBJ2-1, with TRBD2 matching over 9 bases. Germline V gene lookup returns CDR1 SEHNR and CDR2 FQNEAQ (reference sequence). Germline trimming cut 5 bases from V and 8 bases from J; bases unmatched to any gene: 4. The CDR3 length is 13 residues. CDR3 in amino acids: CASSPGTSYEQFF. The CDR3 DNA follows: TGTGCCAGCAGCCCCGGGACTAGCTATGAGCAGTTCTTC. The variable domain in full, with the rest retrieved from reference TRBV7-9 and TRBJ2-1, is DTGVSQNPRHKITKRGQNVTFRCDPISEHNRLYWYRQTLGQGPEFLTYFQNEAQLEKSRLLSDRFSAERPKGSFSTLEIQRTEQGDSAMYLCASSPGTSYEQFFGPGTRLTVL.

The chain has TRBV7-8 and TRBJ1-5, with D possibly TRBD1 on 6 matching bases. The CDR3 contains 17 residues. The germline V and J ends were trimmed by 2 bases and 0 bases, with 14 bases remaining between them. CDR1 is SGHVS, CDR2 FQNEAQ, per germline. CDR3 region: CASSLLTGDYSNQPQHF. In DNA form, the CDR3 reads TGTGCCAGCAGCTTATTGACAGGCGATTATAGCAATCAGCCCCAGCATTTT.

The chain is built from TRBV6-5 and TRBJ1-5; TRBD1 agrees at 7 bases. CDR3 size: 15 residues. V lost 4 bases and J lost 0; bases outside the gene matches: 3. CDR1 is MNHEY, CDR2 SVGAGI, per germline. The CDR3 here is CASSSGQNSNQPQHF. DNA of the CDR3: TGTGCCAGCAGTTCGGGACAGAATAGCAATCAGCCCCAGCATTTT.

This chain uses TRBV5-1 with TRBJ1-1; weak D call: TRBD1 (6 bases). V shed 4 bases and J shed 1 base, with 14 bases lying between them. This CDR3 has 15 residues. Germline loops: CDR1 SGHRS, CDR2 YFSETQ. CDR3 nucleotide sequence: TGCGCCAGCAGCCGCCGGGAGGGGGGGAACACTGAAGCTTTCTTT. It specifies CASSRREGGNTEAFF.

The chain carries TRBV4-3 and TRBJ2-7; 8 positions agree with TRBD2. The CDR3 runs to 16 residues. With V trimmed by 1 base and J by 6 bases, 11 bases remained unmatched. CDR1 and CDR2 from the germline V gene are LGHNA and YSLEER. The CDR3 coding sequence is TGCGCCAGCAGCCAAGTAGCGGGACTAGTCGTAGGCGAGCAGTACTTC. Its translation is CASSQVAGLVVGEQYF.

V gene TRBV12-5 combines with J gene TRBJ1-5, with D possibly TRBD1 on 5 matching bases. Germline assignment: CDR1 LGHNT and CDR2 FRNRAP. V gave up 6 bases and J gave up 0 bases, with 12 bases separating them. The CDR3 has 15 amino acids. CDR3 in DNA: TGTGCTAGTGGACTTACAGGATATAGCAATCAGCCCCAGCATTTT. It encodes CASGLTGYSNQPQHF. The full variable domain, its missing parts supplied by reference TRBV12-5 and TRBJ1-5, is DARVTQTPRHKVTEMGQEVTMRCQPILGHNTVFWYRQTMMQGLELLAYFRNRAPLDDSGMPKDRFSAEMPDATLATLKIQPSEPRDSAVYFCASGLTGYSNQPQHFGDGTRLSIL.

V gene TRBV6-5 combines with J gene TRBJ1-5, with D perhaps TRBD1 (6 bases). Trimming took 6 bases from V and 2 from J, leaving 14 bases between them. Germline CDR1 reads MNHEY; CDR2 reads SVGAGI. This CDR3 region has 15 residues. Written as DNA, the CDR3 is TGTGCCAGCAGACTCACCCAGGGGCGCAATCAGCCCCAGCATTTT. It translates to CASRLTQGRNQPQHF.